Presented here are 14 T cell receptor beta chains from one specimen sequenced in a study of shared clonotypes between healthy human individuals. TCRdb's copy holds only in-frame clones and misses some; the assay was immunoSEQ multiplex PCR. The table lists fewer than 200,000 clones, 80% to 95% of them singletons, with around 0.067% in the top ten. Material: naive CD4+ T cells sorted from blood. Subset of the sample: CD45RA+ positively selected. Every receptor here comes from a woman aged 25 to 39 in good health.

The rearrangement uses TRBV30 and TRBJ2-5; possible D gene TRBD2, 5 bases. The J call may be wrong; the DNA end is better matched by TRBJ2-7. The CDR3 length is 15 residues. CDR1 and CDR2 (germline): GTSNPN, SVGIG (reference sequence). The CDR3 region is CAWSGLRGWSREQYF. For the CDR3, the DNA is TGTGCCTGGAGTGGACTAAGAGGTTGGTCCCGCGAGCAGTACTTC.

The gene calls are TRBV5-1 and TRBJ1-2; the D is unclear. Trimming shortened V by 2 bases and J by 8 bases, and 16 bases separated the two germline ends. The CDR3 has 14 residues. Germline CDR1 is SGHRS and CDR2 is YFSETQ. The CDR3 DNA follows: TGCGCCAGCAGCTTAAGTGACCCCATGGGCGGCTACACCTTC. This encodes CASSLSDPMGGYTF. The full variable domain, its missing parts supplied by reference TRBV5-1 and TRBJ1-2, is KAGVTQTPRYLIKTRGQQVTLSCSPISGHRSVSWYQQTPGQGLQFLFEYFSETQRNKGNFPGRFSGRQFSNSRSEMNVSTLELGDSALYLCASSLSDPMGGYTFGSGTRLTVV.

The gene calls are TRBV27 and TRBJ1-6; 11 bases match TRBD1. Per germline, CDR1 MNHEY and CDR2 SMNVEV (reference sequence). The CDR3 is 16 amino acids. V was pared by 3 bases and J by 4 bases, with 2 bases of the junction left unmatched. The CDR3 DNA sequence: TGTGCCAGCAGTTTTGGGACAGGGGGTTATAATTCACCCCTCCACTTT. Amino acid sequence: CASSFGTGGYNSPLHF.

V gene TRBV6-5 combines with J gene TRBJ1-1, with a possible D match to TRBD1 (5 bases). Germline-derived CDR1 and CDR2 are MNHEY and SVGAGI. Trimming removed 2 bases at V and 4 bases at J, with 14 bases between. The CDR3 length is 15 residues. CDR3 region: CASSYSGARVTEAFF. CDR3 nucleotide sequence: TGTGCCAGCAGTTACAGCGGGGCGCGGGTCACTGAAGCTTTCTTT.

This clone was picked up a small number of times. V and J are TRBV4-1 and TRBJ1-1; D call uncertain. Trimming cost V 2 bases and J 0 bases, with 7 bases left between them. Germline lookup yields CDR1 MGHRA and CDR2 YSYEKL. The CDR3 runs to 14 residues. Here the CDR3 reads CASSQRVMNTEAFF. In nucleotides, the CDR3 is TGCGCCAGCAGCCAAAGGGTGATGAACACTGAAGCTTTCTTT.

The chain combines TRBV28 with TRBJ2-7; D remains ambiguous. In germline, CDR1 is MDHEN, CDR2 SYDVKM. CDR3 length equals 14 residues. The V end lost 3 bases, the J end lost 2 bases, and 11 bases lay between the germline ends. CDR3 sequence reads: CASSLDLTPYEQYF. The CDR3 DNA is TGTGCCAGCAGTTTGGACCTGACCCCCTACGAGCAGTACTTC.

The chain combines TRBV28 with TRBJ2-1; D possibly corresponds to TRBD1 (5 bases). The CDR3 spans 16 residues. V was trimmed by 5 bases and J by 3 bases, leaving 17 bases between them. CDR1 and CDR2 (germline): MDHEN, SYDVKM. The CDR3 region has the DNA TGTGCCAGCAGTCCAATTGCTAGGGGATACTACAATGAGCAGTTCTTC. It encodes CASSPIARGYYNEQFF. The whole variable domain, remainder taken from reference TRBV28 and TRBJ2-1, is DVKVTQSSRYLVKRTGEKVFLECVQDMDHENMFWYRQDPGLGLRLIYFSYDVKMKEKGDIPEGYSVSREKKERFSLILESASTNQTSMYLCASSPIARGYYNEQFFGPGTRLTVL.

The V gene is TRBV27, the J gene TRBJ1-2, with TRBD1 as a possible D gene (5 bases). This CDR3 is built from 15 residues. Germline CDR1 is MNHEY and CDR2 is SMNVEV (reference sequence). The V end was cut by 5 bases, the J end by 4 bases, with 17 bases between. In DNA form, the CDR3 reads TGTGCCAGCAGTGTCACCGGGACCGGCGGCTATGGCTACACCTTC. Amino acids: CASSVTGTGGYGYTF.

The V gene is TRBV27, the J gene TRBJ1-2, with 7 bases aligning to TRBD1. Germline loops: CDR1 MNHEY, CDR2 SMNVEV (reference sequence). The junction had 10 bases not matched to a gene; V was cut back by 10 bases and J by 5 bases. This CDR3 region has 13 residues. Here the CDR3 reads CATKPGQTYGYTF. The CDR3 coding sequence is TGTGCCACCAAACCGGGACAGACATATGGCTACACCTTC.

This chain links TRBV2 with TRBJ2-5, with D hard to call. The CDR3 runs to 15 residues. V lost 0 bases to trimming and J lost 0 bases, with 8 bases between them. Germline V CDR1 and CDR2: SNHLY, FYNNEI. CDR3 residues: CASSEAQAYQETQYF. Written as DNA, the CDR3 is TGTGCCAGCAGTGAAGCGCAGGCGTACCAAGAGACCCAGTACTTC.

The rearrangement joins TRBV7-9 to TRBJ2-7; D is unresolved. The V gene lost 1 base and the J gene lost 4 bases, with 20 bases spanning the gap. Looked up from germline, CDR1 is SEHNR and CDR2 is FQNEAQ (reference sequence). The CDR3 spans 17 residues. The CDR3 DNA sequence: TGTGCCAGCAGCTTAGGTTTAGTGGGGTCCGGGTCGTACGAGCAGTACTTC. Translation gives CASSLGLVGSGSYEQYF.

The rearrangement uses TRBV4-1 and TRBJ1-2; D unresolved. Trimming shortened V by 4 bases and J by 0 bases, and 9 bases separated the two germline ends. The CDR3 runs to 14 residues. The germline V gene has CDR1 MGHRA and CDR2 YSYEKL. In DNA form, the CDR3 reads TGCGCCAGCAGCCCACAAGCCACTAACTATGGCTACACCTTC. This encodes CASSPQATNYGYTF.

The gene calls are TRBV6-1 and TRBJ2-5, with a weak D call TRBD2 (6 bases). The J call is uncertain, as TRBJ2-7 better fits the DNA end. From germline, CDR1 is MNHNS and CDR2 SASEGT. The CDR3 spans 14 residues. The CDR3 reads CASSRTNLLDEQYF. DNA of the CDR3: TGTGCCAGCAGCCGGACTAATCTGTTGGACGAGCAGTACTTC.

The count of this clone is one. This sequence joins TRBV27 and TRBJ1-4, with 8 bases lining up with TRBD1. The CDR3 covers 14 residues. Per germline, CDR1 MNHEY and CDR2 SMNVEV (reference sequence). V lost 5 bases to trimming and J lost 2 bases; unmatched junction nucleotides: 1. CDR3 nucleotides: TGTGCCAGCAGTCGACAGGGGACTAATGAAAAACTGTTTTTT. As protein: CASSRQGTNEKLFF.